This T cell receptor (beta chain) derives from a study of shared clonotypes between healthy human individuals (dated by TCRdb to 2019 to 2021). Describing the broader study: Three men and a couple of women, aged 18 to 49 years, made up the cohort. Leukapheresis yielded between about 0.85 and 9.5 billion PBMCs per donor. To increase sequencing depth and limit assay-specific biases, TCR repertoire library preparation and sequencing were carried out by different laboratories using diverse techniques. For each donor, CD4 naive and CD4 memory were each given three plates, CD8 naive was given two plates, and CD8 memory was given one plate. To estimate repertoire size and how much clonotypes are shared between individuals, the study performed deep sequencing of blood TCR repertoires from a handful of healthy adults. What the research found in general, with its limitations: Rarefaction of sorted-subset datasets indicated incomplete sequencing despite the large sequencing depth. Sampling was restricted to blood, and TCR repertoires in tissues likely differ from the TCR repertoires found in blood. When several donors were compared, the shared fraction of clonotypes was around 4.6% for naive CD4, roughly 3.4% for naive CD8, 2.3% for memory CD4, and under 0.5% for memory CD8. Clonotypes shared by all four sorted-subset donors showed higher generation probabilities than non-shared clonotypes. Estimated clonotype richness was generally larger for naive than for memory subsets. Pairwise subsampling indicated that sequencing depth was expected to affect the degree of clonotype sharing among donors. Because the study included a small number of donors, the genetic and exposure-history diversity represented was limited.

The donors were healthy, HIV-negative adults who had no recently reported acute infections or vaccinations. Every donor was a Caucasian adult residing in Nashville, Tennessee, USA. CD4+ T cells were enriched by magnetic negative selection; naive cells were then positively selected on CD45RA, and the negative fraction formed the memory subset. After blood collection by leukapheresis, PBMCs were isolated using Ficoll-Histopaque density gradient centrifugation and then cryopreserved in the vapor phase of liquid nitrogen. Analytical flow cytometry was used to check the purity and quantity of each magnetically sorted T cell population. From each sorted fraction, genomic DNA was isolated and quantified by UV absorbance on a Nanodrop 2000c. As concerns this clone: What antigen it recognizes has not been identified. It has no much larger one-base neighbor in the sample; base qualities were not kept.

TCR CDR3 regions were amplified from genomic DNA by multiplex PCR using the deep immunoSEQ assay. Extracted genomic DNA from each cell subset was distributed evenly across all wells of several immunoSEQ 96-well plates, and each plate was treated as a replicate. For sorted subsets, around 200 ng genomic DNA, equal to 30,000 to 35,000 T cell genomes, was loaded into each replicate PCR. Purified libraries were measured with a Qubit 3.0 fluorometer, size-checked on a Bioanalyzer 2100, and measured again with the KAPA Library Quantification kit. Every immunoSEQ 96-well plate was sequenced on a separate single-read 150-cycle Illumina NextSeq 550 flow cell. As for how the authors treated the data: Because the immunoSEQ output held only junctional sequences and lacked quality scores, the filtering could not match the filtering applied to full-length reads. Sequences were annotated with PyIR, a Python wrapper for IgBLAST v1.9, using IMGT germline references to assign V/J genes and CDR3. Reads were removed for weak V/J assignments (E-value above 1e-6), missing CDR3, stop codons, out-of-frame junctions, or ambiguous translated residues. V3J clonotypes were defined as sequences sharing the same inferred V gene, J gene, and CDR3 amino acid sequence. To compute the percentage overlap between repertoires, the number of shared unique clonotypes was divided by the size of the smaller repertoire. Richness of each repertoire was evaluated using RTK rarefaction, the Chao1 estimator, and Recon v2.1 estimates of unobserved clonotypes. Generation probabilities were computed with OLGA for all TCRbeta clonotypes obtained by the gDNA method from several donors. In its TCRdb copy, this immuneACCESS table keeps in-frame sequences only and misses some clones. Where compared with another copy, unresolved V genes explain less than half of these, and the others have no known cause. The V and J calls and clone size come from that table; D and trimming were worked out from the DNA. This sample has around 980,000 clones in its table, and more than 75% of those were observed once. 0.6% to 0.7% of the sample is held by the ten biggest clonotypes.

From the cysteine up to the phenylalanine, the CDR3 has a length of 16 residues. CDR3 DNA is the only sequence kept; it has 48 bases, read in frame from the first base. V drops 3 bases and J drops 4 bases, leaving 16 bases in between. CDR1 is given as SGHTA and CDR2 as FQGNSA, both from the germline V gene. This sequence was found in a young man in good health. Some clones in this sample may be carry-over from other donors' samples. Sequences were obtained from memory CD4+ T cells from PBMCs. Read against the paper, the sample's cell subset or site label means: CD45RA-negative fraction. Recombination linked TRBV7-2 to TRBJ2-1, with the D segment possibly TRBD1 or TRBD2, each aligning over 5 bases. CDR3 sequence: CASSFMIYGAYNEQFF. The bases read TGTGCCAGCAGCTTTATGATATACGGGGCATACAATGAGCAGTTCTTC.